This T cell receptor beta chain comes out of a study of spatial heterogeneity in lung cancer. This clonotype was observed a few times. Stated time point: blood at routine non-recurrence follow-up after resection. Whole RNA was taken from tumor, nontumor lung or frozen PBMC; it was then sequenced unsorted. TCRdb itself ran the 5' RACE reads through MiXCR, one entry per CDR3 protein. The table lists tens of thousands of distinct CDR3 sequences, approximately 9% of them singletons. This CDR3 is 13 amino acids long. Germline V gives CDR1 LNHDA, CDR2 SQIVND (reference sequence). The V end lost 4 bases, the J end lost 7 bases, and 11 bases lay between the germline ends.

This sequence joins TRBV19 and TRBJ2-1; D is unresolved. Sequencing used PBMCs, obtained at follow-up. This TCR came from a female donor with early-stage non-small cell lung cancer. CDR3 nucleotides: TGTGCCAGTAGTAAGGCCCGCCGTAATGAGCAGTTCTTC. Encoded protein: CASSKARRNEQFF.